This entry lists 26 T cell receptor beta chains sequenced from one sample in a study of blood T cells in healthy people across ages. With a J-beta primer mix and a sample-barcoded 5' primer, a second PCR ran 7 to 11 cycles. TCRdb re-called the 5' RACE reads through MiXCR, storing one row per CDR3 protein. The repertoire holds 1.5 million to 2 million distinct CDR3 sequences, about 35% seen once, with about 11% in the top ten. The sequenced material came from blood. These receptors originate from a woman in her twenties or thirties in good health.

This sequence joins TRBV6-5 and TRBJ2-3; D is perhaps TRBD2 (5 bases). Trimming shortened V by 6 bases and J by 0 bases, and 13 bases separated the two germline ends. This CDR3 region has 15 residues. CDR1 is MNHEY and CDR2 is SVGAGI in the germline V gene. In nucleotides, the CDR3 is TGTGCCAGCAGAGCTAGCATCACTAGCACAGATACGCAGTATTTT. Encoded protein: CASRASITSTDTQYF.

The chain recombines TRBV20-1 with TRBJ2-7, with D perhaps matching TRBD1 (6 bases). The CDR3 has 15 residues. With 1 base removed from V and 2 bases from J, the gap between germline ends came to 15 bases. Germline CDR1 is DFQATT and CDR2 is SNEGSKA (reference sequence). DNA for the CDR3: TGCAGTGCTAGAGGGCTAGGACAGACTACCTACGAGCAGTACTTC. Its protein is CSARGLGQTTYEQYF.

This clonotype was picked up a small number of times. V gene TRBV4-2 combines with J gene TRBJ2-2, with TRBD2 matching 11 bases. This CDR3 is built from 19 residues. V shed 4 bases and J 1 base; nucleotides not matched to a gene: 11. Germline CDR1 LGHNA, CDR2 YNFKEQ. The DNA for the CDR3 is TGTGCCAGCAGCCTGGGGACTAGCGGCCTAGGGGGGAACACCGGGGAGCTGTTTTTT. It specifies CASSLGTSGLGGNTGELFF.

The chain recombines TRBV20-1 with TRBJ2-7; D call uncertain. V shed 3 bases and J shed 7 bases, with 13 bases lying between them. The germline gives CDR1 DFQATT, CDR2 SNEGSKA (reference sequence). The CDR3 contains 12 residues. The CDR3 reads CSASPSLVEQYF. CDR3 coding DNA: TGCAGTGCTAGCCCATCCTTGGTGGAGCAGTACTTC.

The chain combines TRBV30 with TRBJ1-2, with D perhaps TRBD1 (5 bases). Trimming stripped 1 base from V and 0 bases from J, with 9 bases between. CDR1 GTSNPN and CDR2 SVGIG come from the germline V gene (reference sequence). The CDR3 totals 14 residues. This CDR3 reads CAWSAGRANYGYTF. In DNA, the CDR3 is TGTGCCTGGAGTGCAGGCAGGGCTAACTATGGCTACACCTTC.

This clonotype was counted between two and nine times. The J gene is TRBJ2-1, the V gene TRBV2, with 7 bases fitting TRBD2. The CDR3 consists of 15 residues. V gave up 7 bases and J gave up 3 bases; unmatched junction bases: 9. Looked up from germline, CDR1 is SNHLY and CDR2 is FYNNEI. CDR3 amino acids: CASTLWSGVYNEQFF. CDR3 DNA: TGTGCCAGCACCCTGTGGAGCGGGGTCTACAATGAGCAGTTCTTC.

This clonotype has just a few counts. V gene TRBV20-1 combines with J gene TRBJ2-3; 11 positions agree with TRBD2. This CDR3 contains 17 residues. Germline CDR1 reads DFQATT; CDR2 reads SNEGSKA (reference sequence). The V and J ends lost 3 bases and 4 bases, in that order; junction bases with no gene match: 12. The CDR3 DNA follows: TGCAGTGCTAGCGTAGCGGGGGGGCGAGTAGTAGCAGATACGCAGTATTTT. Residues: CSASVAGGRVVADTQYF.

The chain carries TRBV9 and TRBJ2-2, with no clear D. Deletions cut 4 bases from V and 5 bases from J, with 18 bases between. From germline, CDR1 is SGDLS and CDR2 YYNGEE. This CDR3 is built from 16 residues. The CDR3 region has the DNA TGTGCCAGCAGCCTGGGCCAGGTTGTTGGGACCGGGGAGCTGTTTTTT. Translating gives CASSLGQVVGTGELFF. The full variable domain, rest sourced from reference TRBV9 and TRBJ2-2, is DSGVTQTPKHLITATGQRVTLRCSPRSGDLSVYWYQQSLDQGLQFLIQYYNGEERAKGNILERFSAQQFPDLHSELNLSSLELGDSALYFCASSLGQVVGTGELFFGEGSRLTVL.

The chain carries TRBV5-1 and TRBJ2-1, with D perhaps assigned TRBD1 or TRBD2 (5 bases each). The V and J ends lost 4 bases and 6 bases respectively, with 11 bases between them. Germline assignment: CDR1 SGHRS and CDR2 YFSETQ. This CDR3 is built from 13 residues. The CDR3 coding sequence is TGCGCCAGCAGCAGGGACCTAGGCAATGAGCAGTTCTTC. As protein: CASSRDLGNEQFF. Combining the CDR3 with reference TRBV5-1 and TRBJ2-1 gives the whole variable domain KAGVTQTPRYLIKTRGQQVTLSCSPISGHRSVSWYQQTPGQGLQFLFEYFSETQRNKGNFPGRFSGRQFSNSRSEMNVSTLELGDSALYLCASSRDLGNEQFFGPGTRLTVL.

The CDR3 sequence is CASSIGKGARRDTQYF. The CDR3 DNA reads as TGTGCCAGCAGTATTGGGAAGGGGGCCAGGAGAGATACGCAGTATTTT. The chain joins TRBV7-3 to TRBJ2-3, with 7 bases aligning to TRBD1. V lost 6 bases, J lost 5 bases, and 14 bases stayed unmatched. The germline CDR1 and CDR2 sequences are SGHTA and FQGTGA. The CDR3 covers 16 residues.

This clonotype was counted a few times. This chain uses TRBV10-3 with TRBJ2-1, with 8 bases identical to TRBD2. Germline CDR1 ENHRY, CDR2 SYGVKD. CDR3 length equals 13 residues. Trimming removed 8 bases from V and 7 bases from J; junction bases left unmatched: 7. CDR3 region: CAIQREIGNEQFF. DNA of the CDR3: TGTGCCATCCAGCGGGAGATCGGAAATGAGCAGTTCTTC.

The chain links TRBV18 to TRBJ1-1, with D uncertain. CDR1 is KGHSH, CDR2 LQKENI, per germline. This CDR3 has 15 amino acids. Trimming removed 2 bases from V and 7 bases from J, with 17 bases in between. Here the CDR3 DNA reads TGTGCCAGCTCACCATGGGCAGAACAGAGTGTTGAAGCTTTCTTT. This sequence encodes CASSPWAEQSVEAFF.

This clonotype came up many times. This chain joins TRBV5-5 and TRBJ2-3; 7 bases match TRBD2. Trimming took 4 bases from V and 1 from J; bases not matched to a gene: 6. Germline V gives CDR1 SGHKS, CDR2 YYEKEE (reference sequence). The CDR3 is made up of 15 amino acids. CDR3 in DNA: TGTGCCAGCAGCCCGGCGGGGGACCGCACAGATACGCAGTATTTT. This translates into CASSPAGDRTDTQYF.

The gene calls are TRBV3-1 and TRBJ1-2; no clear D. V was clipped by 0 bases and J by 8 bases, with 10 bases between them. Germline V gene lookup returns CDR1 LGHDT and CDR2 YNNKEL (reference sequence). The CDR3 is 13 residues long. CDR3 nucleotides: TGTGCCAGCAGCCAAGATGATAAAGGCGGCTACACCTTC. This translates into CASSQDDKGGYTF.

V is TRBV28 and J is TRBJ2-7; 7 nucleotides align to TRBD1. This CDR3 has 14 residues. Trimming at V came to 6 bases and at J to 2 bases, leaving 7 bases not matched to a gene. Germline assignment: CDR1 MDHEN and CDR2 SYDVKM. CDR3 loop: CASRVTGTAYEQYF. The CDR3 DNA sequence: TGTGCCAGCAGGGTAACCGGGACAGCCTACGAGCAGTACTTC.

The chain uses TRBV20-1 and TRBJ2-3, with 13 bases fitting TRBD2. The CDR3 covers 15 residues. The germline V gene encodes CDR1 DFQATT and CDR2 SNEGSKA (reference sequence). V lost 6 bases to trimming and J lost 7 bases; unmatched junction nucleotides: 10. As DNA, the CDR3 is TGCAGTGCCCAAGGACTAGCGGGGGTCCCCTATACGCAGTATTTT. This gives the protein CSAQGLAGVPYTQYF.

The rearrangement uses TRBV10-3 and TRBJ2-2, with 10 bases fitting TRBD2. Germline CDR1 is ENHRY and CDR2 is SYGVKD. CDR3 length equals 16 residues. V shed 6 bases and J 3 bases; nucleotides not matched to a gene: 7. The CDR3 protein is CAISLAGGLHTGELFF. DNA of the CDR3: TGTGCCATCAGCTTAGCGGGGGGTCTCCACACCGGGGAGCTGTTTTTT.

The genes are TRBV18 and TRBJ2-7; perhaps TRBD1 as D (6 bases). V lost 6 bases and J lost 6, with 18 bases in between. The length of the CDR3 is 14 residues. The germline V gene encodes CDR1 KGHSH and CDR2 LQKENI. CDR3 in DNA: TGTGCCAGCTCGTCGGGCAGGGGTCGTGGCGAGCAGTACTTC. It codes for CASSSGRGRGEQYF.

This clonotype has only a few counts. This sequence joins TRBV5-1 and TRBJ2-5; 8 bases match TRBD2. CDR1 is SGHRS, CDR2 YFSETQ, per germline. V lost 4 bases and J lost 4; bases outside the gene matches: 3. The CDR3 is made up of 13 amino acids. The CDR3 sequence: CASSGGTRETQYF. The CDR3 bases are TGCGCCAGCAGCGGCGGGACTAGAGAGACCCAGTACTTC.

This chain links TRBV28 with TRBJ2-5; tentative D call: TRBD2 (6 bases). This CDR3 spans 16 amino acids. The V gene's germline CDR1 is MDHEN and CDR2 SYDVKM. Trimming shortened V by 2 bases and J by 5 bases, and 18 bases separated the two germline ends. The CDR3 spells CASSLTAARLGETQYF. CDR3 coding DNA: TGTGCCAGCAGTTTAACGGCGGCACGACTAGGGGAGACCCAGTACTTC.

This chain connects TRBV5-1 to TRBJ2-1; D not resolved. The CDR3 is 12 residues long. V was pared by 5 bases and J by 6 bases, with 9 bases between. The germline V gene encodes CDR1 SGHRS and CDR2 YFSETQ. This CDR3 reads CASRVGPNEQFF. CDR3 sequence (DNA): TGCGCCAGCAGAGTAGGCCCCAATGAGCAGTTCTTC.

This clonotype was counted a single time. A much larger clone lies a single base off, so this may be a read error. The V call is TRBV5-6, the J call TRBJ2-7; TRBD1 matches at 8 bases. The CDR3 covers 14 residues. Germline CDR1 SGHDT, CDR2 YYEEEE. The CDR3 DNA reads as TGTGCCCGCAGCCAGACAGGGGTCCGGGGGGAGCAGTACTTC. It codes for CARSQTGVRGEQYF.

The chain combines TRBV7-9 with TRBJ1-1; D is unresolved. The length of the CDR3 is 16 residues. V was cut by 5 bases and J by 0 bases, with 16 bases left in between. Germline lookup yields CDR1 SEHNR and CDR2 FQNEAQ (reference sequence). The CDR3 coding sequence is TGTGCCAGCAGCCCCGAGGTTAGCAGGATGAACACTGAAGCTTTCTTT. The encoded protein is CASSPEVSRMNTEAFF.

The J gene is TRBJ2-5, the V gene TRBV20-1; D is possibly TRBD1 (6 bases). Trimming left V 3 bases short and J 11 bases short, with 19 bases between. The CDR3 has 13 residues. Per the germline V gene, CDR1 is DFQATT and CDR2 is SNEGSKA (reference sequence). This CDR3 reads CSASPGAVFAQYF. The DNA for the CDR3 is TGCAGTGCTAGCCCAGGGGCAGTCTTTGCGCAGTACTTC.

There are a few counts of this clonotype. The rearrangement joins TRBV27 to TRBJ2-3; TRBD2 might be the D (5 bases). The CDR3 sequence is 16 residues long. The germline V and J ends were trimmed by 6 bases and 4 bases, with 20 bases remaining between them. Germline CDR1 reads MNHEY; CDR2 reads SMNVEV (reference sequence). The CDR3: CASSKTQSLAADTQYF. CDR3 coding DNA: TGTGCCAGCAGCAAAACCCAATCGCTAGCCGCAGATACGCAGTATTTT.

For this clonotype: A much larger clone lies a single base off, so this may be a read error. This CDR3 reads CASSPGTVYNEQYF. CDR3 DNA sequence: TGTGCCAGCAGCCCCGGGACCGTATACAATGAGCAGTACTTC. The J gene is TRBJ2-1, the V gene TRBV12-3 or TRBV12-4; D tentatively fits TRBD1 or TRBD2 (5 bases each). The J call may be incorrect, as the DNA end agrees better with TRBJ2-7. This CDR3 contains 14 residues.